Following are 23 T cell receptor beta chains from one sample sequenced in a study of beta chain features in type 1 diabetes. Study findings and constraints: All four CD4+ subsets of Type 1 diabetes patients contained TCRB CDR3s that were moderately but significantly shorter.

No antigen is known for these receptors. Expressed TCRB transcripts were sequenced because the entire RNA isolate underwent reverse transcription. Sequenced by immunoSEQ multiplex PCR; TCRdb stores in-frame clones only, minus some. This sample has 240,000 or so clones, with approximately 15% found just once. The specimen sequenced was naive CD4+ T cells from blood. These receptors were collected from a man aged 25-40 years with type 1 diabetes.

The V and J genes are TRBV18 and TRBJ1-1; D gene uncertain. The CDR3 has 14 amino acids. CDR1 is KGHSH and CDR2 is LQKENI in the germline V gene. V was cut by 3 bases and J by 4 bases, with 12 bases left in between. CDR3 DNA: TGTGCCAGCTCACCCGGTCTCCCCCCCACTGAAGCTTTCTTT. Translated, it gives CASSPGLPPTEAFF.

This clone has a handful of counts. CDR3 sequence reads: CASSVGGRGGFDTEAFF. In nucleotides, the CDR3 is TGCGCCAGCAGCGTTGGAGGCCGCGGGGGGTTTGACACTGAAGCTTTCTTT. V usage is TRBV5-1 and J usage is TRBJ1-1; possibly TRBD1 for D (5 bases). The V end was cut by 4 bases, the J end by 3 bases, with 22 bases between. From germline, CDR1 is SGHRS and CDR2 YFSETQ. The length of the CDR3 is 17 residues.

The chain employs TRBV10-3 and TRBJ2-5; 9 nucleotides align to TRBD2. CDR1 is ENHRY and CDR2 is SYGVKD in the germline V gene. Losses at the gene ends were 4 bases for V and 5 bases for J; bases not matched to a gene: 8. The CDR3 contains 15 residues. Here the CDR3 reads CAISARGGARETQYF. CDR3 nucleotide sequence: TGTGCCATCAGTGCTCGCGGGGGGGCCCGGGAGACCCAGTACTTC.

The gene calls are TRBV5-4 and TRBJ2-1; 9 positions agree with TRBD2. The CDR3 consists of 19 residues. After removal of 1 base from V and 4 bases from J, the junction contained 15 bases not matched to a gene. Germline values: CDR1 SGHNT, CDR2 YYREEE (reference sequence). CDR3 coding DNA: TGTGCCAGCAGCTTGAACGGAGCGGGGGGTTCGTCACTATACAATGAGCAGTTCTTC. Translation: CASSLNGAGGSSLYNEQFF.

The chain is built from TRBV5-1 and TRBJ2-2; TRBD1 agrees at 7 bases. Trimming removed 4 bases from V and 4 bases from J; junction bases left unmatched: 10. Germline CDR1 is SGHRS and CDR2 is YFSETQ. The CDR3 is made up of 16 amino acids. The chain's CDR3 is CASSPQGKGSTGELFF. The CDR3 bases are TGCGCCAGCAGCCCACAGGGGAAGGGTTCCACCGGGGAGCTGTTTTTT. Filled out from reference TRBV5-1 and TRBJ2-2, the complete variable domain reads KAGVTQTPRYLIKTRGQQVTLSCSPISGHRSVSWYQQTPGQGLQFLFEYFSETQRNKGNFPGRFSGRQFSNSRSEMNVSTLELGDSALYLCASSPQGKGSTGELFFGEGSRLTVL.

V usage is TRBV18 and J usage is TRBJ1-1, with D unresolved. From germline, CDR1 is KGHSH and CDR2 LQKENI. V was clipped by 1 base and J by 0 bases, with 9 bases between them. The CDR3 is 15 amino acids. CDR3 DNA: TGTGCCAGCTCACCACGGCAGAAGATGAACACTGAAGCTTTCTTT. Amino acid sequence: CASSPRQKMNTEAFF.

This clone turned up a few times. V usage is TRBV5-1 and J usage is TRBJ2-5; 7 bases map to TRBD2. Germline CDR1 and CDR2: SGHRS and YFSETQ. The CDR3 is made up of 15 amino acids. With 3 bases clipped from V and 5 bases from J, the junction kept 10 bases outside the gene matches. The CDR3 loop is CASSSGAGEAETQYF. CDR3 nucleotide sequence: TGCGCCAGCAGCTCCGGGGCGGGAGAAGCGGAGACCCAGTACTTC.

This chain connects TRBV5-1 to TRBJ2-7, with 14 bases identical to TRBD2. CDR3 size: 16 residues. Germline V CDR1 and CDR2: SGHRS, YFSETQ. V was pared by 3 bases and J by 2 bases, with 4 bases of the junction left unmatched. CDR3 in DNA: TGCGCCAGCAGCTCCCGACTAGCGGGGGGGACCTACGAGCAGTACTTC. This codes for CASSSRLAGGTYEQYF.

This clone was observed a few times. The chain is built from TRBV4-2 and TRBJ2-3, with D maybe TRBD2 (5 bases). Germline lookup yields CDR1 LGHNA and CDR2 YNFKEQ. Trimming took 0 bases from V and 6 from J, leaving 16 bases between them. CDR3 length equals 16 residues. CDR3 in DNA: TGTGCCAGCAGCCAAGAGCAGCGGTTAGGCGTTGATACGCAGTATTTT. Its translation: CASSQEQRLGVDTQYF.

This clone was observed a handful of times. CDR3 nucleotides: TGTGCCAGCAGCGCAGGACAGGGGACAGATACGCAGTATTTT. This sequence encodes CASSAGQGTDTQYF. V is TRBV9 and J is TRBJ2-3; 9 nucleotides line up with TRBD1. Germline CDR1 and CDR2: SGDLS and YYNGEE. Germline trimming cut 3 bases from V and 3 bases from J; bases unmatched to any gene: 2. CDR3 size: 14 residues.

This clone was recorded a few times. The chain carries TRBV6-5 and TRBJ2-7; a possible D gene is TRBD2 (5 bases). With 2 bases removed from V and 3 bases from J, the gap between germline ends came to 17 bases. Germline-derived CDR1 and CDR2 are MNHEY and SVGAGI. CDR3 length: 16 residues. CDR3 region: CASSYQADLLNYEQYF. As DNA, the CDR3 is TGTGCCAGCAGTTACCAAGCGGACCTACTTAACTACGAGCAGTACTTC.

The rearrangement joins TRBV9 to TRBJ2-2, with 9 bases aligning to TRBD1. The CDR3 consists of 16 residues. CDR1 is SGDLS and CDR2 is YYNGEE in the germline V gene. J gave up 6 bases and V 0 bases, and 6 bases lay outside the gene matches. CDR3 sequence: CASSVVSQGAAGELFF. The CDR3 region has the DNA TGTGCCAGCAGCGTAGTATCACAGGGGGCCGCCGGGGAGCTGTTTTTT.

This clone was observed a few times. The CDR3 spells CASSAGAEGGYTF. The CDR3 coding sequence is TGTGCCAGCAGTGCCGGGGCGGAGGGTGGCTACACCTTC. J is TRBJ1-2 and V is TRBV6-6, with a tentative D call TRBD1 (5 bases). The CDR3 runs to 13 residues. The V and J ends lost 5 bases and 7 bases respectively, with 14 bases between them. Germline CDR1 is MNHNY and CDR2 is SVGAGI (reference sequence).

This clone showed up just a few times. The rearrangement uses TRBV27 and TRBJ1-1, with D maybe TRBD1 (5 bases). Trimming cost V 4 bases and J 2 bases, with 17 bases left between them. This CDR3 spans 16 amino acids. CDR1 MNHEY and CDR2 SMNVEV come from the germline V gene (reference sequence). CDR3 sequence (DNA): TGTGCCAGCAGTTCCCCGGGCAGGGCGTATAACACTGAAGCTTTCTTT. It specifies CASSSPGRAYNTEAFF.

The rearrangement links TRBV15 to TRBJ2-3; 8 bases are shared with TRBD1. J was trimmed by 0 bases and V by 4 bases; bases with no gene match: 6. Germline V gene data show CDR1 as LNHNV and CDR2 as YYDKDF (reference sequence). This CDR3 comprises 16 residues. This chain's CDR3 is CATSNLDRVSTDTQYF. Written as DNA, the CDR3 is TGTGCCACCAGCAACTTGGACAGGGTTAGCACAGATACGCAGTATTTT.

This clone came up a few times. This rearrangement joins TRBV30 to TRBJ1-2, with 8 bases that match TRBD1. This CDR3 has 13 amino acids. Germline assignment: CDR1 GTSNPN and CDR2 SVGIG (reference sequence). The J segment lost 8 bases and the V segment lost 2 bases, leaving 7 bases of the junction unmatched. CDR3 sequence: CAWSIQGVEGYTF. The DNA of the CDR3 is TGTGCCTGGAGTATACAGGGGGTGGAAGGCTACACCTTC.

This clone was found a few times. V gene TRBV30 combines with J gene TRBJ1-4, with D unclear. The ends were cut back, 4 bases at V and 3 bases at J, with 9 bases in the middle. This CDR3 region has 13 residues. Germline lookup yields CDR1 GTSNPN and CDR2 SVGIG (reference sequence). The CDR3 spells CAWTTGSNEKLFF. DNA for the CDR3: TGTGCCTGGACTACGGGTTCTAATGAAAAACTGTTTTTT. Based on the CDR3 plus reference TRBV30 and TRBJ1-4, the full variable domain is SQTIHQWPATLVQPVGSPLSLECTVEGTSNPNLYWYRQAAGRGLQLLFYSVGIGQISSEVPQNLSASRPQDRQFILSSKKLLLSDSGFYLCAWTTGSNEKLFFGSGTQLSVL.

CDR3 in DNA: TGTGCCAGCAGTTACTCCGGCGAGCAGTACTTC. This translates into CASSYSGEQYF. The gene calls are TRBV6-6 and TRBJ2-7; D gene ambiguous. Germline V CDR1 and CDR2: MNHNY, SVGAGI (reference sequence). V was clipped by 0 bases and J by 6 bases, with 3 bases between them. The CDR3 extends over 11 amino acids.

This clone appeared a few times. Different DNA sequences within this sample yield the same CDR3. This chain uses TRBV30 with TRBJ1-1; D perhaps matches TRBD1 (6 bases). This CDR3 comprises 13 residues. Germline CDR1 reads GTSNPN; CDR2 reads SVGIG (reference sequence). V was trimmed by 2 bases and J by 1 base, leaving 8 bases between them. This CDR3 is CAWSLQGNTEAFF. CDR3 DNA: TGTGCCTGGAGTCTACAGGGGAACACTGAAGCTTTCTTT.

V gene TRBV7-2 combines with J gene TRBJ2-3; 8 bases align to TRBD2. J gave up 0 bases and V 5 bases, and 7 bases lay outside the gene matches. In germline, CDR1 is SGHTA, CDR2 FQGNSA. The CDR3 runs to 16 residues. The CDR3 sequence is CASSPPGGFSTDTQYF. DNA for the CDR3: TGTGCCAGCAGCCCTCCGGGAGGGTTTAGCACAGATACGCAGTATTTT.

This chain uses TRBV2 with TRBJ2-5, with a tentative D call TRBD1 (5 bases). The CDR3 has 13 amino acids. V lost 7 bases to trimming and J lost 5 bases, with 14 bases between them. Germline values: CDR1 SNHLY, CDR2 FYNNEI. The CDR3 coding sequence is TGTGCCAGCATCAAGGGGTCCAAGGAGACCCAGTACTTC. Translating it yields CASIKGSKETQYF. Full variable domain (missing parts from reference TRBV2 and TRBJ2-5): EPEVTQTPSHQVTQMGQEVILRCVPISNHLYFYWYRQILGQKVEFLVSFYNNEISEKSEIFDDQFSVERPDGSNFTLKIRSTKLEDSAMYFCASIKGSKETQYFGPGTRLLVL.

The chain employs TRBV5-4 and TRBJ2-5; 7 bases agree with TRBD2. CDR1 SGHNT and CDR2 YYREEE come from the germline V gene (reference sequence). Germline trimming cut 4 bases from V and 5 bases from J; bases unmatched to any gene: 11. This CDR3 has 15 residues. For the CDR3, the DNA is TGTGCCAGCAGCCCCCGGGGAGGGGTCCGGGAGACCCAGTACTTC. This sequence encodes CASSPRGGVRETQYF. Looking up the rest from reference TRBV5-4 and TRBJ2-5 gives the full variable domain: ETGVTQSPTHLIKTRGQQVTLRCSSQSGHNTVSWYQQALGQGPQFIFQYYREEENGRGNFPPRFSGLQFPNYSSELNVNALELDDSALYLCASSPRGGVRETQYFGPGTRLLVL.

J is TRBJ1-1 and V is TRBV25-1; 7 bases are shared with TRBD1. This CDR3 is built from 14 residues. The germline V gene encodes CDR1 MGHDK and CDR2 SYGVNS. Losses at the gene ends were 6 bases for V and 3 bases for J; bases not matched to a gene: 7. The CDR3: CASSDGQGDTEAFF. The CDR3 DNA reads as TGTGCCAGCAGCGACGGTCAGGGGGACACTGAAGCTTTCTTT.